These 28 T cell receptor beta chains were sequenced from one sample in a study of early T cells in non-severe SARS-CoV-2 infection. TCRdb re-called the 5' RACE reads with MiXCR, one entry per CDR3 protein. The data contain some 96,000 distinct CDR3 sequences, more than 12% of them singletons. Sequenced sample: whole blood. Source of these receptors: an adult who was a healthcare worker with PCR-confirmed SARS-CoV-2 infection or an uninfected control (not recorded which).

Of note for this clonotype: Mismatch with germline at one junction end may stem from a read error. The rearrangement uses TRBV28 and TRBJ2-4; D is unresolved. Germline V gene data show CDR1 as MDHEN and CDR2 as SYDVKM. The CDR3 is 13 amino acids. This CDR3 reads CVSTSTAKNIQYF. DNA of the CDR3: TGTGTCAGCACCTCAACAGCCAAAAACATTCAGTACTTC.

J is TRBJ2-3 and V is TRBV24-1; possible D gene TRBD1, 6 bases. V shed 6 bases and J shed 0 bases, with 9 bases lying between them. The CDR3 has 14 amino acids. Germline CDR1 and CDR2: KGHDR and SFDVKD. The CDR3 sequence: CATSRDISTDTQYF. CDR3 sequence (DNA): TGTGCCACCAGTCGGGACATCAGCACAGATACGCAGTATTTT.

This clonotype was seen at least ten times. The chain combines TRBV28 with TRBJ2-5, with D possibly being TRBD2 (5 bases). Germline CDR1 MDHEN, CDR2 SYDVKM. Trimming shortened V by 2 bases and J by 5 bases, and 18 bases separated the two germline ends. CDR3 size: 16 residues. The CDR3 coding sequence is TGTGCCAGCAGTTTACCCACGGCAGGACTGGAGGAGACCCAGTACTTC. Its translation is CASSLPTAGLEETQYF. Drawing the rest from reference TRBV28 and TRBJ2-5, the complete variable domain is DVKVTQSSRYLVKRTGEKVFLECVQDMDHENMFWYRQDPGLGLRLIYFSYDVKMKEKGDIPEGYSVSREKKERFSLILESASTNQTSMYLCASSLPTAGLEETQYFGPGTRLLVL.

This rearrangement joins TRBV9 to TRBJ2-7; 11 nucleotides match TRBD2. This CDR3 has 14 residues. After removal of 3 bases from V and 3 bases from J, the junction contained 2 bases not matched to a gene. The germline gives CDR1 SGDLS, CDR2 YYNGEE. The CDR3 DNA sequence: TGTGCCAGCAGCGCCGGACTAGCGGGCTACGAGCAGTACTTC. Its translation is CASSAGLAGYEQYF.

Only a few counts were recorded for this clonotype. This sequence joins TRBV20-1 and TRBJ2-7, with TRBD2 identical over 9 bases. The CDR3 covers 15 residues. CDR1 is DFQATT, CDR2 SNEGSKA, per germline (reference sequence). J was trimmed by 3 bases and V by 1 base; bases with no gene match: 7. CDR3 sequence: CSARAQTSGNYEQYF. The CDR3 bases are TGCAGTGCTAGAGCCCAGACTAGCGGTAACTACGAGCAGTACTTC.

The chain joins TRBV7-3 to TRBJ2-3; unclear D gene. This CDR3 comprises 14 residues. V was shortened by 5 bases and J by 0 bases, with 9 bases between the two germline ends. Per the germline V gene, CDR1 is SGHTA and CDR2 is FQGTGA. CDR3 sequence reads: CASSPAGSTDTQYF. DNA of the CDR3: TGTGCCAGCAGCCCTGCTGGAAGCACAGATACGCAGTATTTT. Full variable domain (remainder filled in from reference TRBV7-3 and TRBJ2-3): GAGVSQTPSNKVTEKGKYVELRCDPISGHTALYWYRQSLGQGPEFLIYFQGTGAADDSGLPNDRFFAVRPEGSVSTLKIQRTERGDSAVYLCASSPAGSTDTQYFGPGTRLTVL.

This clonotype occurred many times. This chain links TRBV6-2 or TRBV6-3 with TRBJ2-3, with TRBD2 matching over 7 bases. Germline CDR1 is MNHEY and CDR2 is SVGEGT. The V and J ends lost 3 bases and 6 bases, in that order; junction bases with no gene match: 6. The CDR3 is 14 amino acids. The chain's CDR3 is CASSYRGLDDTQYF. Here the CDR3 DNA reads TGTGCCAGCAGTTATCGTGGACTAGATGATACGCAGTATTTT.

This chain links TRBV6-2 or TRBV6-3 with TRBJ2-1; D is ambiguous. Germline-derived CDR1 and CDR2 are MNHEY and SVGEGT. This CDR3 contains 13 residues. V was pared by 6 bases and J by 10 bases, with 16 bases between. CDR3 residues: CASSPIFTAEQFF. CDR3 sequence (DNA): TGTGCCAGCAGCCCCATATTTACAGCAGAGCAGTTCTTC.

The chain is built from TRBV6-4 and TRBJ2-1; D gene unclear. Germline values: CDR1 MRHNA, CDR2 SNTAGT. The CDR3 consists of 14 residues. V was clipped by 4 bases and J by 8 bases, with 15 bases between them. This CDR3 is CASSVSGNRDEQFF. CDR3 in DNA: TGTGCCAGCAGTGTCTCTGGGAACCGGGATGAGCAGTTCTTC.

The gene calls are TRBV18 and TRBJ2-7; no firm D call. In germline, CDR1 is KGHSH, CDR2 LQKENI. V was shortened by 5 bases and J by 7 bases, with 9 bases between the two germline ends. This CDR3 contains 11 residues. CDR3 DNA: TGTGCCAGCTCAGACGGCTGGGAGCAGTACTTC. It translates to CASSDGWEQYF.

The chain has TRBV29-1 and TRBJ2-1, with D unresolved. CDR1 and CDR2 (germline): SQVTM, ANQGSEA. This CDR3 comprises 13 residues. Trimming took 4 bases from V and 0 from J, leaving 7 bases between them. For the CDR3, the DNA is TGCAGCGTTGGGAGTAACTCCTACAATGAGCAGTTCTTC. Translating gives CSVGSNSYNEQFF.

This clonotype was seen a handful of times. The chain carries TRBV12-3 or TRBV12-4 and TRBJ2-7; 7 positions match TRBD2. Trimming at V came to 2 bases and at J to 4 bases, leaving 11 bases not matched to a gene. The CDR3 is made up of 16 amino acids. CDR3 in amino acids: CASSLRPWGGSYEQYF. The CDR3 DNA is TGTGCCAGCAGTTTACGACCCTGGGGGGGGAGTTACGAGCAGTACTTC.

The chain uses TRBV6-1 and TRBJ1-3, with D possibly matching TRBD1 (6 bases). CDR1 MNHNS and CDR2 SASEGT come from the germline V gene. Trimming pared 4 bases from V and 6 bases from J, leaving 22 bases between. This CDR3 is built from 17 residues. CDR3 in DNA: TGTGCCAGCAGTGTTCTATCCTCAAGAGGGGGAGAAAACACCATATATTTT. Translating gives CASSVLSSRGGENTIYF.

The sample holds many counts of this clonotype. The chain recombines TRBV12-3 or TRBV12-4 with TRBJ2-5; no definite D call. The CDR3 runs to 13 residues. With 8 bases removed from V and 1 base from J, the gap between germline ends came to 11 bases. This CDR3 is CASAKPLQETQYF. For the CDR3, the DNA is TGTGCCAGCGCTAAACCCCTCCAAGAGACCCAGTACTTC.

This clonotype was recorded a few times. The rearrangement joins TRBV5-4 to TRBJ1-6; 7 bases match TRBD1. From germline, CDR1 is SGHNT and CDR2 YYREEE (reference sequence). V lost 0 bases, J lost 8 bases, and 11 bases stayed unmatched. This CDR3 spans 17 amino acids. CDR3 sequence: CASSLGLSGTAHSPLHF. Written as DNA, the CDR3 is TGTGCCAGCAGCTTGGGTTTGTCCGGGACAGCCCATTCACCCCTCCACTTT.

This clonotype was seen ten or more times. The V and J genes are TRBV7-6 and TRBJ2-1; D perhaps matches TRBD1 (7 bases). CDR1 is SGHVS, CDR2 FNYEAQ, per germline. This CDR3 contains 13 residues. V shed 3 bases and J shed 10 bases, with 13 bases lying between them. This chain's CDR3 is CASSLSRGREQFF. The CDR3 nucleotides read TGTGCCAGCAGCTTGAGCAGGGGGAGGGAGCAGTTCTTC.

The chain is built from TRBV6-2 or TRBV6-3 and TRBJ1-2, with 9 positions matching TRBD1. This CDR3 comprises 15 residues. V lost 6 bases, J lost 0 bases, and 5 bases stayed unmatched. Per germline, CDR1 MNHEY and CDR2 SVGEGT. The CDR3 sequence is CASSLRDRANYGYTF. The CDR3 DNA sequence: TGTGCCAGCAGCCTCCGGGACAGGGCTAACTATGGCTACACCTTC.

The chain links TRBV25-1 to TRBJ2-3, with D tentatively TRBD1 (5 bases). This CDR3 has 16 residues. The germline gives CDR1 MGHDK, CDR2 SYGVNS. V gave up 6 bases and J gave up 2 bases, with 18 bases separating them. CDR3 protein: CASRTSRGATTDTQYF. The DNA for the CDR3 is TGTGCCAGCAGAACAAGTCGTGGGGCAACCACAGATACGCAGTATTTT.

This clonotype has just a few counts. The rearrangement uses TRBV12-3 or TRBV12-4 and TRBJ2-1, with 7 bases matching TRBD1. The V segment lost 6 bases and the J segment 8 bases; nucleotides outside the gene matches: 7. There are 13 residues in the CDR3. The CDR3 spells CASRSSDRDEQFF. The DNA for the CDR3 is TGTGCCAGCAGGTCCTCCGACAGGGATGAGCAGTTCTTC.

V is TRBV29-1 and J is TRBJ2-7; the D is unclear. The CDR3 spans 12 residues. Trimming shortened V by 6 bases and J by 5 bases, and 14 bases separated the two germline ends. Germline V gene lookup returns CDR1 SQVTM and CDR2 ANQGSEA. The CDR3 loop reads CSVLDNPNEQYF. The CDR3 nucleotides read TGCAGCGTGCTAGACAATCCCAACGAGCAGTACTTC.

The V and J genes are TRBV14 and TRBJ1-2; the D is unclear. The CDR3 has 9 residues. The V gene's germline CDR1 is SGHDN and CDR2 FVKESK. The V end lost 4 bases, the J end lost 8 bases, and 2 bases lay between the germline ends. This CDR3 reads CASSRGYTF. The CDR3 nucleotides are TGTGCCAGCAGCCGAGGCTACACCTTC.

This clonotype showed up many times. This chain uses TRBV6-2 or TRBV6-3 with TRBJ2-7; TRBD1 aligns across 8 bases. CDR3 length equals 15 residues. Germline V gene data show CDR1 as MNHEY and CDR2 as SVGEGT. With 2 bases clipped from V and 5 bases from J, the junction kept 8 bases outside the gene matches. The CDR3 is CASSYGDRGGDEQYF. CDR3 nucleotides: TGTGCCAGCAGTTACGGCGACAGGGGAGGAGACGAGCAGTACTTC.

V gene TRBV12-3 or TRBV12-4 combines with J gene TRBJ2-3; 7 bases are shared with TRBD1. Trimming at V came to 5 bases and at J to 4 bases, leaving 3 bases not matched to a gene. CDR3 size: 13 residues. DNA of the CDR3: TGTGCCAGCAGTATAGACAGGGCAGATACGCAGTATTTT. Residues: CASSIDRADTQYF.

This clonotype occurred a few times. In nucleotides, the CDR3 is TGTGCCAGCAGCATAGACAGGAACACTGAAGCTTTCTTT. It translates to CASSIDRNTEAFF. The chain is built from TRBV5-4 and TRBJ1-1, with a possible D match to TRBD1 (5 bases). Germline V gives CDR1 SGHNT, CDR2 YYREEE (reference sequence). The CDR3 extends over 13 amino acids. V was cut by 4 bases and J by 1 base, with 8 bases left in between.

The CDR3 nucleotides are TGTGCCAGCAATTCCTGGCTGGGCGAGCAGTACTTC. This codes for CASNSWLGEQYF. J is TRBJ2-7 and V is TRBV6-5, with D unresolved. This CDR3 region has 12 residues. V lost 7 bases to trimming and J lost 6 bases, with 13 bases between them. CDR1 and CDR2 (germline): MNHEY, SVGAGI.

V usage is TRBV5-1 and J usage is TRBJ2-3; the D is unclear. V was cut by 4 bases and J by 4 bases, with 7 bases left in between. Germline V gene lookup returns CDR1 SGHRS and CDR2 YFSETQ. This CDR3 comprises 12 residues. CDR3 amino acids: CASSTPSDTQYF. CDR3 in DNA: TGCGCCAGCAGCACCCCCTCAGATACGCAGTATTTT.

This clonotype has a handful of counts. The chain uses TRBV7-6 and TRBJ2-7; 7 nucleotides match TRBD2. This CDR3 is 14 amino acids long. V shed 7 bases, J shed 5 bases, and the junction held 11 bases outside the gene matches. Germline CDR1 reads SGHVS; CDR2 reads FNYEAQ. CDR3 in amino acids: CASTGRDPGNEQYF. DNA for the CDR3: TGTGCCAGCACAGGGAGGGACCCAGGCAACGAGCAGTACTTC.

Only a few counts were recorded for this clonotype. The V and J genes are TRBV25-1 and TRBJ2-1; D is ambiguous. CDR1 MGHDK and CDR2 SYGVNS come from the germline V gene. This CDR3 region has 11 residues. V shed 4 bases and J shed 10 bases, with 8 bases lying between them. The CDR3 protein is CASSGQMEQFF. The CDR3 bases are TGTGCCAGCAGTGGCCAAATGGAGCAGTTCTTC.